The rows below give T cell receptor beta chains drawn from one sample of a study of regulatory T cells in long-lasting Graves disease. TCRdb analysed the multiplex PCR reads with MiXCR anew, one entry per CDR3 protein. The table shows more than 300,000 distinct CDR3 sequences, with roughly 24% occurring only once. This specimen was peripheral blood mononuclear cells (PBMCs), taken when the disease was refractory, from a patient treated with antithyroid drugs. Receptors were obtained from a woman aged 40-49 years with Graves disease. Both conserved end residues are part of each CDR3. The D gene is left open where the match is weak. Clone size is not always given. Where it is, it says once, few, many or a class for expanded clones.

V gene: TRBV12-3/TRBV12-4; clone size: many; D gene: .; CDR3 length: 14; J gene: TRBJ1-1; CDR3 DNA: TGTGCCAGCAGCCCTCCCTTTTGGGGCACTGAAGCTTTCTTT; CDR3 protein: CASSPPFWGTEAFF
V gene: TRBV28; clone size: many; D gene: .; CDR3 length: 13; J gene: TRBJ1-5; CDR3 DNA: TGTGCCAGCAGTTTAATCCGGTCTCAGCCCCAGCATTTT; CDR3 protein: CASSLIRSQPQHF
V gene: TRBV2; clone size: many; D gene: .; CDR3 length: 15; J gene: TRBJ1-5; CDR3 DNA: TGTGCCAGCAGTGAAGTTGTGGCAGGAACGCAGCCCCAGCATTTT; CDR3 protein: CASSEVVAGTQPQHF
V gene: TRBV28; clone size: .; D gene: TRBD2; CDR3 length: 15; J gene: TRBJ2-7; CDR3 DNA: TGTGCCAGCAGCCAAGCGGGGGGGGTTTCCTACGAGCAGTACTTC; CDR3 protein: CASSQAGGVSYEQYF
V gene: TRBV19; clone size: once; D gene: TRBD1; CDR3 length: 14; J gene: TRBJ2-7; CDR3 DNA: TGTGCCAGTAGTATTGGGACAGGAGTCTACGAGCAGTACTTC; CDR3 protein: CASSIGTGVYEQYF
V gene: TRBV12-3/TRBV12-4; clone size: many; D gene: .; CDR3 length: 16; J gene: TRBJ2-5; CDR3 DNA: TGTGCCAGCAGTTCCCCCAGTCTCAGGTACCAAGAGACCCAGTACTTC; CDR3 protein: CASSSPSLRYQETQYF
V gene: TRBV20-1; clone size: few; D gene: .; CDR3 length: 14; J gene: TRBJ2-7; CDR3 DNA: TGCAGTGCTGACACCGGGACTGGCTCCTACGAGCAGTACTTC; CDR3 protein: CSADTGTGSYEQYF
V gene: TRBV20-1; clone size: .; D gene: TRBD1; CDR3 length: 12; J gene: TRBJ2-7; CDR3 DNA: TGCAGTGCCAAACCCCCGGGACAGACAATGTACTTC; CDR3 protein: CSAKPPGQTMYF
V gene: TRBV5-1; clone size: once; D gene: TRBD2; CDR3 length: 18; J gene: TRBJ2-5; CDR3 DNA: TGCGCCAGCAGCTTGGCCCCGGTGGGCGGGAGCCTCCAAGAGACCCAGTACTTC; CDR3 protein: CASSLAPVGGSLQETQYF
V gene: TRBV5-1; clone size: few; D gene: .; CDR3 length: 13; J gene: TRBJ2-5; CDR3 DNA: TGCGCCAGCAGCTCCCACCCGTTAGAGACCCAGTACTTC; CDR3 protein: CASSSHPLETQYF
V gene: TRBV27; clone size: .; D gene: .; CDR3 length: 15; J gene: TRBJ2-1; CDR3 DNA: TGTGCCAGCAGGGCAGAGTGGGGAGACCACAATGAGCAGTTCTTC; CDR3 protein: CASRAEWGDHNEQFF
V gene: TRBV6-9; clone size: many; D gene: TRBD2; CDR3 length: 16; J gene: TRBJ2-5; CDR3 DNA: TGTGCCAGCAGTTACTCTTGGACTAGCAGCCAAGAGACCCAGTACTTC; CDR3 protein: CASSYSWTSSQETQYF
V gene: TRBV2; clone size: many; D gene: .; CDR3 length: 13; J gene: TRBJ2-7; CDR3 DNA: TGTGCCAGCAGTGGGGTCCGATCCTACGAGCAGTACTTC; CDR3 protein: CASSGVRSYEQYF
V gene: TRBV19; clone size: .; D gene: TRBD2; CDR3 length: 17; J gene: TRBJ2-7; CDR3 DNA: TGTGCCAGTAGTACTGGGACTAGCGGGAGCATGACCTACGAGCAGTACTTC; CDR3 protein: CASSTGTSGSMTYEQYF
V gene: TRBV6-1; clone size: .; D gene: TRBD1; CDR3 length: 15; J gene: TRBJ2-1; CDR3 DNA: TGTGCCAGCAGTAGGAGGGACAGGGTAACGAATGAGCAGTTCTTC; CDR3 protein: CASSRRDRVTNEQFF
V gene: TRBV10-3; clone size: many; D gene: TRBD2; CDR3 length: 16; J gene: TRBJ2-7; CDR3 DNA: TGTGCCATCAGCCGCACCGGGACTATTCGCTCCTACGAGCAGTACTTC; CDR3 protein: CAISRTGTIRSYEQYF
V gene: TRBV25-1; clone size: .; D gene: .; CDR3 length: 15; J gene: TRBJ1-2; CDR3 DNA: TGTGCCAGCAGCGGGGGGGGGACACCGGATTATGGCTACACCTTC; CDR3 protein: CASSGGGTPDYGYTF
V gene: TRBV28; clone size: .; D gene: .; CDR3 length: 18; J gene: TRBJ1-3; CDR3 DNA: TGTGCCAGCAGTTTATATACCCCCGGGGTTCTCTCTGGAAACACCATATATTTT; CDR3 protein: CASSLYTPGVLSGNTIYF
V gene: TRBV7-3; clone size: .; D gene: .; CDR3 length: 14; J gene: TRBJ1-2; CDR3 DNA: TGTGCCAGCAGCCCCTCCGGGATTGACTATGGCTACACCTTC; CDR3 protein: CASSPSGIDYGYTF
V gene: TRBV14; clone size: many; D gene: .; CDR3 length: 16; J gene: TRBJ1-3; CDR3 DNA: TGTGCCAGCAGCCAAGGTTCGTACAACTCTGGAAACACCATATATTTT; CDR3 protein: CASSQGSYNSGNTIYF
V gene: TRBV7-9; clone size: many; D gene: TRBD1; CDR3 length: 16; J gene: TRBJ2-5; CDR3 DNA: TGTGCCAGCAGCCACAAAGACAGGGGGACCAAAGAGACCCAGTACTTC; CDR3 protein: CASSHKDRGTKETQYF
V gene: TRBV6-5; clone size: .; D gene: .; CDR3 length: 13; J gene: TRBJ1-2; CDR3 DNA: TGTGCCAGCAGTTCCTTCGAGGGGGGCGGCTACACCTTC; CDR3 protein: CASSSFEGGGYTF
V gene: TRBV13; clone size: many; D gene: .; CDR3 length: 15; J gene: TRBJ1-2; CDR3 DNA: TGTGCCAGCAGCTTTAGCGGGACCAATAACTATGGCTACACCTTC; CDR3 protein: CASSFSGTNNYGYTF
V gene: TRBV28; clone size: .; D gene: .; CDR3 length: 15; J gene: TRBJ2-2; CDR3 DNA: TGTGCCAGCAGGTGGGATTATCCGAACACCGGGGAGCTGTTTTTT; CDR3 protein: CASRWDYPNTGELFF
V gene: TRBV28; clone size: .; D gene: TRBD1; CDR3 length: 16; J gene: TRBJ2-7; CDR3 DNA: TGTGCCAGCAGGAACAACCCGGGACAGGGGAGATACGGGCAGTACTTC; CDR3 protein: CASRNNPGQGRYGQYF
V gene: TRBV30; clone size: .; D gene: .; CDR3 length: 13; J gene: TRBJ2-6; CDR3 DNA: TGTGCCTGGAGTGTGCCTGGGGCCAACGTCCTGACTTTC; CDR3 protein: CAWSVPGANVLTF
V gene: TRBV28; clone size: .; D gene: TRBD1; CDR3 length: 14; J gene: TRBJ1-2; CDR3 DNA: TGTGCCAGCAGTTTGATTGGGGACAGCTATGGCTACACCTTC; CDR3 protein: CASSLIGDSYGYTF
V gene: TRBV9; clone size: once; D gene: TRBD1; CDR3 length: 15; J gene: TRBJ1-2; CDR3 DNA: TGTGCCAGCAGCGTCCTACCAGGGGGGGCGCAAGGCTACACCTTC; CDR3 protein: CASSVLPGGAQGYTF
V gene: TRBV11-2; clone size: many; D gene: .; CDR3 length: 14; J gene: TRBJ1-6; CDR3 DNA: TGTGCCAGCAGCTCCGGGACTCACCAGGGACCCCTCCACTTT; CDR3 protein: CASSSGTHQGPLHF
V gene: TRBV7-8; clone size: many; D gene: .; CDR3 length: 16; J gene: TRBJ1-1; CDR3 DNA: TGTGCCAGCAGCTTAGTGGTAGTCGGGGAGGCGACTGAAGCTTTCTTT; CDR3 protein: CASSLVVVGEATEAFF